This TCR beta chain was profiled in a study of Graves' ophthalmopathy and Graves' hyperthyroidism. The CDR3 spans 15 residues. Trimming removed 0 bases from V and 6 bases from J, with 14 bases in between. Per the germline V gene, CDR1 is MNHEY and CDR2 is SVGAGI. The authors amplified TCR beta CDR3 regions, and they did so from RNA transcripts for repertoire sequencing. RT-PCR was first run with HTBI primers, then multiplex PCR in a second round. TCRdb reanalysed the multiplex PCR reads using MiXCR and keeps one entry per CDR3 protein. The table has around 400,000 distinct CDR3 sequences, roughly 20% seen once. Findings of the study overall: Blood shared most expanded thyroid clonotypes above 0.001 frequency.

This clonotype showed up many times. Its target is unknown. The hyperthyroidism patients had a new diagnosis of under 2 months' duration and were aged 18 to 65. The sequenced material came from peripheral blood. This rearrangement joins TRBV6-5 to TRBJ2-5; no clear D gene. This sequence was found in a woman aged 18-35 years with stable Graves' hyperthyroidism. The DNA for the CDR3 is TGTGCCAGCAGTTACTCTGCCAGGATCGGGCAGACCCAGTACTTC. This sequence encodes CASSYSARIGQTQYF.